The rows below give T cell receptor beta chains drawn from one sample of a study of T cell repertoires in cytomegalovirus infection. One entry per CDR3 protein, called by TCRdb with MiXCR from the reads. The data hold roughly 730,000 distinct CDR3 sequences, with roughly 30% observed a single time. Which antigens these TCRs recognize remains unknown. This specimen was cultured PBMCs, taken from culture after CMV antigen stimulation. The receptors were gathered from a human donor in good health (CMV status not recorded). Some clones in this sample may be carry-over from other donors' samples. Both conserved end residues are part of each CDR3. The D gene is left open where the match is weak. For some rows the clone size is stated as once, few or many, or as a class when expanded; others skip it.

abundance: few; j_gene: TRBJ2-3; v_gene: TRBV18; d_gene: TRBD1; CDR3nt: TGTGCCAGCTCGGACAGGGACAGCACAGATACGCAGTATTTT; CDR3aa: CASSDRDSTDTQYF
abundance: .; j_gene: TRBJ2-4; v_gene: TRBV7-2; d_gene: TRBD1; CDR3nt: TGTGCCAGCAGCTCTGGCCGGGACAGGGGGCCCTCACTAGCCAAAAACATTCAGTACTTC; CDR3aa: CASSSGRDRGPSLAKNIQYF
abundance: .; j_gene: TRBJ1-1; v_gene: TRBV10-2; d_gene: .; CDR3nt: TGCGCCAGCAACCTCCTTTCCACCGGAAGTACTGAAGCTTTCTTT; CDR3aa: CASNLLSTGSTEAFF
abundance: few; j_gene: TRBJ2-5; v_gene: TRBV5-1; d_gene: TRBD1; CDR3nt: TGCGCCAGCAGCAGACCGGGACAGGGGCAAGAGACCCAGTACTTC; CDR3aa: CASSRPGQGQETQYF
abundance: .; j_gene: TRBJ1-2; v_gene: TRBV7-6; d_gene: .; CDR3nt: TGTGCCAGCAGCCAGACTGGGGATGGCTACACCTTC; CDR3aa: CASSQTGDGYTF
abundance: .; j_gene: TRBJ2-3; v_gene: TRBV3-1; d_gene: .; CDR3nt: TGTGCCAGCGGAGGGGAGGTCACAGATACGCAGTATTTT; CDR3aa: CASGGEVTDTQYF
abundance: few; j_gene: TRBJ2-5; v_gene: TRBV6-6; d_gene: TRBD2; CDR3nt: TGTGCCAGCAGTTACTGGGGGGGGGGAGAGGTAGAGACCCAGTACTTC; CDR3aa: CASSYWGGGEVETQYF
abundance: .; j_gene: TRBJ2-2; v_gene: TRBV6-5; d_gene: TRBD2; CDR3nt: TGTGCCAGCAGTTCCCTCAGACTAGCGGGAGCGTCCGGGGAGCTGTTTTTT; CDR3aa: CASSSLRLAGASGELFF
abundance: many; j_gene: TRBJ1-2; v_gene: TRBV7-2; d_gene: .; CDR3nt: TGTGCCAGCAGCTTAGATGCGGGCAGGCCGACCTATGGCTACACCTTC; CDR3aa: CASSLDAGRPTYGYTF
abundance: many; j_gene: TRBJ2-7; v_gene: TRBV12-3/TRBV12-4; d_gene: .; CDR3nt: TGTGCCAGCAGTCTCGCCGATTCCTACGAGCAGTACTTC; CDR3aa: CASSLADSYEQYF
abundance: few; j_gene: TRBJ2-3; v_gene: TRBV2; d_gene: TRBD2; CDR3nt: TGTGCCAGCCTCAGACTAGCGGCCACAGATACGCAGTATTTT; CDR3aa: CASLRLAATDTQYF
abundance: .; j_gene: TRBJ2-5; v_gene: TRBV5-6; d_gene: TRBD2; CDR3nt: TGTGCCAGTGTAATAGCGGGGGGACAAGAGACCCAGTACTTC; CDR3aa: CASVIAGGQETQYF
abundance: many; j_gene: TRBJ2-5; v_gene: TRBV7-2; d_gene: TRBD1; CDR3nt: TGTGCCAGCTCGGCCGGGACAGGGGAGACCCAGTACTTC; CDR3aa: CASSAGTGETQYF
abundance: few; j_gene: TRBJ1-1; v_gene: TRBV11-2; d_gene: .; CDR3nt: TGTGCCAGCAGCTTGGGCTATGGGGCCACTGAAGCTTTCTTT; CDR3aa: CASSLGYGATEAFF
abundance: few; j_gene: TRBJ2-7; v_gene: TRBV7-9; d_gene: TRBD1; CDR3nt: TGTGCCAGCAGGGCGACAGGGCCCTCCTACGAGCAGTACTTC; CDR3aa: CASRATGPSYEQYF
abundance: .; j_gene: TRBJ2-7; v_gene: TRBV20-1; d_gene: .; CDR3nt: TGCAGTGCTCGCAGGGTGTCGTCCTACGAGCAGTACTTC; CDR3aa: CSARRVSSYEQYF
abundance: many; j_gene: TRBJ2-3; v_gene: TRBV7-2; d_gene: .; CDR3nt: TGTGCCAGCAGCCGATCCGGGACAACGACAGATACGCAGTATTTT; CDR3aa: CASSRSGTTTDTQYF
abundance: .; j_gene: TRBJ2-4; v_gene: TRBV12-3/TRBV12-4; d_gene: .; CDR3nt: TGTGCCAGCAGCACGGACAGAATAATAAACATTCAGTACTTC; CDR3aa: CASSTDRIINIQYF
abundance: .; j_gene: TRBJ2-7; v_gene: TRBV14; d_gene: TRBD2; CDR3nt: TGTGCCAGCAGCCAAGGGGTCGGGAGGGCCGCCTACGAGCAGTACTTC; CDR3aa: CASSQGVGRAAYEQYF
abundance: .; j_gene: TRBJ1-4; v_gene: TRBV20-1; d_gene: .; CDR3nt: TGCAGTGCTAGGGGTAGGGGAAATGAAAAACTGTTTTTT; CDR3aa: CSARGRGNEKLFF
abundance: once; j_gene: TRBJ2-7; v_gene: TRBV29-1; d_gene: .; CDR3nt: TGCAGCGTTGAGGTAGGGACCACCTACGAGCAGTACTTC; CDR3aa: CSVEVGTTYEQYF
abundance: few; j_gene: TRBJ2-7; v_gene: TRBV4-1; d_gene: TRBD2; CDR3nt: TGTGCCAGCCGGGGGGGACATTCCTACGAGCAGTACTTC; CDR3aa: CASRGGHSYEQYF
abundance: .; j_gene: TRBJ2-7; v_gene: TRBV4-1; d_gene: .; CDR3nt: TGCGCCAGCAGCCAAGACAACCGCAACGAGCAGTACTTC; CDR3aa: CASSQDNRNEQYF
abundance: .; j_gene: TRBJ2-7; v_gene: TRBV28; d_gene: TRBD2; CDR3nt: TGTGCCAACAGTTTCCGAGAATGGACTAGCTTTCCCTACGAGCAGTACTTC; CDR3aa: CANSFREWTSFPYEQYF
abundance: once; j_gene: TRBJ2-3; v_gene: TRBV27; d_gene: .; CDR3nt: TGTGCCAGCAGTTCCTCCGTTTGGACAGATACGCAGTATTTT; CDR3aa: CASSSSVWTDTQYF
abundance: .; j_gene: TRBJ1-1; v_gene: TRBV6-8; d_gene: .; CDR3nt: TGTGCCAGCAGTTACCCCGAGGGGGGACGGAAAGCTTTCTTT; CDR3aa: CASSYPEGGRKAFF
abundance: many; j_gene: TRBJ1-2; v_gene: TRBV10-3; d_gene: .; CDR3nt: TGTGCCTTGGGGGGACACGGATATGGCTACACCTTC; CDR3aa: CALGGHGYGYTF
abundance: few; j_gene: TRBJ1-1; v_gene: TRBV11-2; d_gene: TRBD1; CDR3nt: TGTGCCAGCAGGGACAGGGGGGTAAGCCCTGAAGCTTTCTTT; CDR3aa: CASRDRGVSPEAFF